This entry is about one TCR beta chain. As yet, its antigen is unknown. This sample stems from a study of blood T cells in healthy people across ages. Primers used in a second PCR of about 6 to 12 cycles were a sample-barcoded 5' primer and a J-beta primer mix. TCRdb re-called the 5' RACE reads with MiXCR, one entry per CDR3 protein. This table holds approximately 900,000 distinct CDR3 sequences, about 28% found once. Overall study findings and caveats: The long-lived group displayed more naive CD4+ cells, plus higher diversity, than the aged donors did. In these data, TCR beta diversity tracked strongly with naive T cell percentage.

Peripheral blood samples of about 10 milliliters were drawn from each donor. Trimming cost V 5 bases and J 6 bases; bases outside gene matches: 5. The CDR3 is 15 amino acids. Germline V CDR1 and CDR2: LNHNV, YYDKDF (reference sequence). This same sample was also part of a study on T cells of mothers and their children. Turning to that study: Overlap in related mother-child pairs always slightly exceeded unrelated pairs, never significantly.

The sequencing input was blood. The gene calls are TRBV15 and TRBJ1-3; 12 bases are shared with TRBD1. This TCR came from a woman aged 40 to 50 in good health. This chain's CDR3 is CATSRDRGPENTIYF. CDR3 in DNA: TGTGCCACCAGCCGGGACAGGGGGCCCGAAAACACCATATATTTT.